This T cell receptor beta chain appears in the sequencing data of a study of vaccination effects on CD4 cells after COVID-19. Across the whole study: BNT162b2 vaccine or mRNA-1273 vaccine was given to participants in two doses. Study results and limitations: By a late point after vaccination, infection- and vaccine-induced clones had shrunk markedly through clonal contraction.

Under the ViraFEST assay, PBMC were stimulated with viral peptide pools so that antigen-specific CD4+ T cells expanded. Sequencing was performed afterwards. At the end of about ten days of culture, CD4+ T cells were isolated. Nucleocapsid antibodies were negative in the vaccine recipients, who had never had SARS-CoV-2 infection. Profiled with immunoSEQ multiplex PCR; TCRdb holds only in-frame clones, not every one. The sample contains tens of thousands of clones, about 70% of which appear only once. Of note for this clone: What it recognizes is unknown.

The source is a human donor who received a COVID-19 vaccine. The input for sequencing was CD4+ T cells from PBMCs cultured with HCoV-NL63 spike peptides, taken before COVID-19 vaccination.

The CDR3 spells CASSLGLVVAGTQYF. The CDR3 nucleotides read TGTGCCAGCAGCTTAGGGTTAGTGGTGGCGGGTACGCAGTATTTT. This chain links TRBV7-9 with TRBJ2-3, with a possible D match to TRBD2 (5 bases). Germline V gives CDR1 SEHNR, CDR2 FQNEAQ (reference sequence). The CDR3 sequence is 15 residues long. The V end was cut by 1 base, the J end by 8 bases, with 16 bases between.